This TCR beta chain was obtained from a study of blood T cell repertoires in COVID-19. As for the study in general: Sources were T cells, B-cell-depleted T cells, or PBMCs; the material itself was cDNA or gDNA.

With V trimmed by 5 bases and J by 6 bases, 8 bases remained unmatched. The CDR3 totals 15 residues. Germline assignment: CDR1 SGHTA and CDR2 FQGTGA. Measured with immunoSEQ multiplex PCR; TCRdb has only the in-frame clones, and not every one. The table has just over 300,000 clones, roughly 90% seen once; the top ten hold 1.8%. Specimen: peripheral blood. The genes are TRBV7-3 and TRBJ2-2; 8 bases align to TRBD2. The receptor comes from a woman aged 30 to 39 with COVID-19, enrolled during active disease. CDR3 DNA sequence: TGTGCCAGCAGCCTAAATAGCGGGGAAGCCGGGGAGCTGTTTTTT. Amino acids: CASSLNSGEAGELFF.